The 30 T cell receptor beta chains below come from one sample, sequenced in a study of shared clonotypes between healthy human individuals (dated by TCRdb to the early 2020s). The library was obtained by the immunoSEQ multiplex PCR assay. Entries here come from immuneACCESS through TCRdb and include only in-frame sequences with V and J called. Some clones fail to appear in such tables; in the studies checked, an unresolved V gene covers under half of the shortfall, and the cause of the remainder is unknown. The sample table records roughly 1,800,000 clones; roughly 95% of these occur just once. The ten largest clones take up approximately 1% of the sample. For the CD8 naive samples, CD45RO-negative cells were positively selected for CCR7, yielding a CD45RA+CCR7+ population from which TemRA cells were excluded. Sequencing was done on a sample of naive CD8+ T cells sorted from blood. In light of the paper, this sample's cell subset or site label describes: CD45RA+CCR7+. These receptor sequences come from a man between 18 and 29 years old in good health.

This clone was seen only a few times. The V and J genes are TRBV7-9 and TRBJ2-2; possible D gene TRBD2, 5 bases. The CDR3 extends over 17 amino acids. Trimming removed 2 bases at V and 3 bases at J, with 16 bases between. Germline loops: CDR1 SEHNR, CDR2 FQNEAQ (reference sequence). Written as DNA, the CDR3 is TGTGCCAGCAGCTTACCCGCGGGCATCTGGGACACCGGGGAGCTGTTTTTT. Encoded protein: CASSLPAGIWDTGELFF.

There are a few counts of this clone. This sample includes further DNA sequences coding for the same CDR3. This chain connects TRBV30 to TRBJ1-1; no reliable D call. Germline values: CDR1 GTSNPN, CDR2 SVGIG (reference sequence). The CDR3 runs 12 residues. Trimming removed 0 bases at V and 1 base at J, with 3 bases between. The CDR3 nucleotides are TGTGCCTGGAGTGTGACGAACACTGAAGCTTTCTTT. Protein sequence: CAWSVTNTEAFF.

This clone appeared a few times. The sample has other DNA sequences that encode this CDR3 too. This chain uses TRBV6-5 with TRBJ2-7, with D possibly being TRBD2 (5 bases). Looked up from germline, CDR1 is MNHEY and CDR2 is SVGAGI. This CDR3 region has 13 residues. V was shortened by 0 bases and J by 2 bases, with 5 bases between the two germline ends. CDR3 nucleotides: TGTGCCAGCAGTTACTCCGGGACCTACGAGCAGTACTTC. Its protein product is CASSYSGTYEQYF.

This sequence joins TRBV18 and TRBJ2-5, with 8 bases aligning to TRBD1. CDR1 KGHSH and CDR2 LQKENI come from the germline V gene. The CDR3 contains 17 residues. Unmatched junction bases numbered 9, after V lost 2 bases and J lost 1 base. The CDR3 DNA follows: TGTGCCAGCTCACCAGTAGCAGGGGGCCTTGGCCAAGAGACCCAGTACTTC. Encoded protein: CASSPVAGGLGQETQYF.

The CDR3 is CASSPDGTGFYEQYF. CDR3 DNA sequence: TGTGCCAGCAGCCCCGACGGAACGGGTTTCTACGAGCAGTACTTC. V and J are TRBV7-2 and TRBJ2-7; D ambiguous. CDR1 and CDR2 (germline): SGHTA, FQGNSA. The CDR3 spans 15 residues. V was shortened by 5 bases and J by 3 bases, with 17 bases between the two germline ends.

The chain is built from TRBV10-1 and TRBJ2-7, with a weak D call TRBD1 (5 bases). The CDR3 is 15 residues long. Germline CDR1 and CDR2: WNHNN and SYGVQD (reference sequence). The V end was cut by 4 bases, the J end by 1 base, with 14 bases between. This chain's CDR3 is CASSGTSDDSYEQYF. The DNA for the CDR3 is TGCGCCAGCAGTGGGACATCGGACGATTCCTACGAGCAGTACTTC.

J is TRBJ1-2 and V is TRBV28; 7 bases fit TRBD1. J lost 8 bases, V lost 3 bases, and 6 bases had no gene match. CDR1 MDHEN and CDR2 SYDVKM come from the germline V gene. The CDR3 has 13 residues. The CDR3: CASSFLGTDGYTF. CDR3 DNA sequence: TGTGCCAGCAGTTTTCTCGGGACAGACGGCTACACCTTC.

The V call is TRBV7-2, the J call TRBJ2-7; 9 bases fit TRBD2. Germline V lookup: CDR1 SGHTA, CDR2 FQGNSA. The junction had 6 bases not matched to a gene; V was cut back by 2 bases and J by 1 base. The CDR3 is 16 residues long. The CDR3 is CASSLLTSGFSYEQYF. DNA for the CDR3: TGTGCCAGCAGCTTACTCACTAGCGGGTTTTCCTACGAGCAGTACTTC. Together with reference TRBV7-2 and TRBJ2-7, the CDR3 gives the full variable domain: GAGVSQSPSNKVTEKGKDVELRCDPISGHTALYWYRQSLGQGLEFLIYFQGNSAPDKSGLPSDRFSAERTGGSVSTLTIQRTQQEDSAVYLCASSLLTSGFSYEQYFGPGTRLTVT.

Worth noting for this clone: This same CDR3 is encoded by further DNA sequences in the sample. The rearrangement uses TRBV19 and TRBJ2-7, with 8 nucleotides matching TRBD1. The junction had 5 bases not matched to a gene; V was cut back by 7 bases and J by 0 bases. Germline lookup yields CDR1 LNHDA and CDR2 SQIVND (reference sequence). The CDR3 extends over 14 amino acids. This CDR3 is CASTPDRDSYEQYF. The CDR3 nucleotides are TGTGCCAGTACCCCGGACAGGGACTCCTACGAGCAGTACTTC.

The rearrangement joins TRBV5-1 to TRBJ1-4; 10 bases are a match to TRBD1. After removal of 4 bases from V and 8 bases from J, the junction contained 11 bases not matched to a gene. Looked up from germline, CDR1 is SGHRS and CDR2 is YFSETQ. This CDR3 comprises 16 residues. CDR3 sequence reads: CASSNGQGGIWEKLFF. In DNA, the CDR3 is TGCGCCAGCAGCAACGGACAGGGGGGCATCTGGGAAAAACTGTTTTTT. Supplemented by reference TRBV5-1 and TRBJ1-4, the full variable domain reads KAGVTQTPRYLIKTRGQQVTLSCSPISGHRSVSWYQQTPGQGLQFLFEYFSETQRNKGNFPGRFSGRQFSNSRSEMNVSTLELGDSALYLCASSNGQGGIWEKLFFGSGTQLSVL.

Comments on this clone: In the same sample, other DNA sequences code for this CDR3. V is TRBV10-1 and J is TRBJ2-3, with D uncertain. V was cut by 5 bases and J by 1 base, with 7 bases left in between. Germline CDR1 and CDR2: WNHNN and SYGVQD (reference sequence). This CDR3 comprises 13 residues. CDR3 nucleotides: TGCGCCAGCAGTCCCACCGGCACAGATACGCAGTATTTT. This encodes CASSPTGTDTQYF.

This clone was found once. The gene calls are TRBV19 and TRBJ1-5, with 8 bases lining up with TRBD1. Looked up from germline, CDR1 is LNHDA and CDR2 is SQIVND (reference sequence). The V segment lost 4 bases and the J segment 2 bases; nucleotides outside the gene matches: 7. The CDR3 is made up of 16 amino acids. The CDR3 nucleotides read TGTGCCAGTAGTAGATCAGGGGGCGCAGGCAATCAGCCCCAGCATTTT. This codes for CASSRSGGAGNQPQHF. Based on the CDR3 plus reference TRBV19 and TRBJ1-5, the full variable domain is DGGITQSPKYLFRKEGQNVTLSCEQNLNHDAMYWYRQDPGQGLRLIYYSQIVNDFQKGDIAEGYSVSREKKESFPLTVTSAQKNPTAFYLCASSRSGGAGNQPQHFGDGTRLSIL.

CDR3 sequence reads: CASFSGGANEQFF. For the CDR3, the DNA is TGTGCCTCCTTTAGCGGGGGGGCCAATGAGCAGTTCTTC. The rearrangement joins TRBV30 to TRBJ2-1; 11 nucleotides match TRBD2. V lost 7 bases, J lost 6 bases, and 5 bases stayed unmatched. Looked up from germline, CDR1 is GTSNPN and CDR2 is SVGIG (reference sequence). This CDR3 is 13 amino acids long.

This chain uses TRBV13 with TRBJ2-2; 8 nucleotides line up with TRBD1. This CDR3 spans 15 amino acids. V dropped 1 base and J dropped 6; count of bases not matched to a gene: 4. CDR1 PRHDT and CDR2 FYEKMQ come from the germline V gene (reference sequence). CDR3 in amino acids: CASSLAAGGPGELFF. The CDR3 DNA reads as TGTGCCAGCAGCTTAGCGGCAGGGGGCCCCGGGGAGCTGTTTTTT.

This clone was counted once. The chain has TRBV18 and TRBJ1-2; D is unresolved. This CDR3 is 16 amino acids long. V lost 4 bases and J 1 base, leaving 16 bases between the germline ends. The germline V gene has CDR1 KGHSH and CDR2 LQKENI. CDR3 residues: CASSRADGDFNYGYTF. In DNA form, the CDR3 reads TGTGCCAGCTCACGCGCGGACGGAGATTTTAACTATGGCTACACCTTC.

V and J are TRBV6-5 and TRBJ2-2; D ambiguous. Germline CDR1 and CDR2: MNHEY and SVGAGI. The CDR3 contains 14 residues. Deletions cut 0 bases from V and 6 bases from J, with 8 bases between. The CDR3 region has the DNA TGTGCCAGCAGTTACTCCCCGAGATCCGGGGAGCTGTTTTTT. This translates into CASSYSPRSGELFF.

CDR3 DNA sequence: TGTGCCAGCAGCCCACTACTTCGGGGCGAGCAGTACTTC. Its translation: CASSPLLRGEQYF. The chain employs TRBV7-2 and TRBJ2-7; possible D gene TRBD2, 5 bases. V was clipped by 5 bases and J by 6 bases, with 14 bases between them. Germline V gives CDR1 SGHTA, CDR2 FQGNSA. This CDR3 region has 13 residues.

This chain joins TRBV18 and TRBJ1-5, with D tentatively TRBD1 (5 bases). Germline loops: CDR1 KGHSH, CDR2 LQKENI. The CDR3 covers 17 residues. V lost 6 bases to trimming and J lost 4 bases, with 22 bases between them. The CDR3 nucleotides are TGTGCCAGCTCCCCTATGACAGACTTCCCTCGTAATCAGCCCCAGCATTTT. The encoded protein is CASSPMTDFPRNQPQHF. Supplemented by reference TRBV18 and TRBJ1-5, the full variable domain reads NAGVMQNPRHLVRRRGQEARLRCSPMKGHSHVYWYRQLPEEGLKFMVYLQKENIIDESGMPKERFSAEFPKEGPSILRIQQVVRGDSAAYFCASSPMTDFPRNQPQHFGDGTRLSIL.

The chain carries TRBV4-3 and TRBJ1-1; unclear D gene. The CDR3 covers 16 residues. V was pared by 4 bases and J by 0 bases, with 15 bases between. Germline values: CDR1 LGHNA, CDR2 YSLEER. The chain's CDR3 is CASSPTQGSLNTEAFF. CDR3 coding DNA: TGCGCCAGCAGCCCGACACAAGGGAGCCTGAACACTGAAGCTTTCTTT.

This chain connects TRBV21-1 to TRBJ1-4. TRBV21-1 is shown as a pseudogene. CDR3 length: 16 residues. The CDR3 sequence: CASSKAIGSHNEKLFF. CDR3 nucleotides: TGTGCCAGCAGCAAAGCGATCGGGAGCCACAATGAAAAACTGTTTTTT.

V and J are TRBV11-1 and TRBJ1-1; maybe TRBD1 (5 bases). Germline CDR1 is SGHAT and CDR2 is FQDESV (reference sequence). CDR3 length: 15 residues. V was clipped by 8 bases and J by 0 bases, with 16 bases between them. The CDR3 DNA is TGTGCCAGCGGAGGTCTGCAGGGACTGAACACTGAAGCTTTCTTT. Amino acids: CASGGLQGLNTEAFF.

The chain has TRBV5-1 and TRBJ2-5, with a weak D call TRBD1 (6 bases). The CDR3 is 13 amino acids. With 1 base removed from V and 5 bases from J, the gap between germline ends came to 9 bases. In germline, CDR1 is SGHRS, CDR2 YFSETQ. CDR3 coding DNA: TGCGCCAGCAGCTTGAGCAGGGGTGAGACCCAGTACTTC. The encoded protein is CASSLSRGETQYF.

This clone was counted once. The chain carries TRBV16 and TRBJ1-6; perhaps TRBD1 as D (5 bases). V shed 4 bases and J shed 7 bases, with 11 bases lying between them. Per the germline V gene, CDR1 is KGHSY and CDR2 is FQNENV. The CDR3 consists of 14 residues. The CDR3 loop is CASSLQGQNSPLHF. The CDR3 bases are TGTGCCAGCAGCCTGCAGGGCCAGAATTCACCCCTCCACTTT.

The chain has TRBV28 and TRBJ1-3; tentatively, D is TRBD1 (5 bases). Germline V gene data show CDR1 as MDHEN and CDR2 as SYDVKM. Trimming cost V 4 bases and J 2 bases, with 15 bases left between them. The CDR3 contains 16 residues. The CDR3 bases are TGTGCCAGCAGTTCATCCCACCTGACAGCTGGAAACACCATATATTTT. Its protein is CASSSSHLTAGNTIYF.

This chain joins TRBV2 and TRBJ1-5, with a weak D call TRBD1 (5 bases). CDR1 and CDR2 (germline): SNHLY, FYNNEI. The CDR3 is 13 residues long. The V end was cut by 6 bases, the J end by 5 bases, with 11 bases between. The CDR3 DNA follows: TGTGCCAGCAGCGGGGGGGTGGATCAGCCCCAGCATTTT. Protein: CASSGGVDQPQHF.

V gene TRBV2 combines with J gene TRBJ2-7, with D maybe TRBD2 (6 bases). V lost 0 bases and J 3 bases, leaving 15 bases between the germline ends. The germline CDR1 and CDR2 sequences are SNHLY and FYNNEI. This CDR3 spans 16 amino acids. In DNA, the CDR3 is TGTGCCAGCAGTGAAGCTTGGGGGGATTCTCTCTACGAGCAGTACTTC. Protein: CASSEAWGDSLYEQYF.

The chain employs TRBV9 and TRBJ2-3, with D possibly being TRBD2 (5 bases). This CDR3 contains 16 residues. Per the germline V gene, CDR1 is SGDLS and CDR2 is YYNGEE. V was cut by 4 bases and J by 3 bases, with 18 bases left in between. The CDR3 here is CASSSWETEPTDTQYF. The CDR3 bases are TGTGCCAGCAGCTCCTGGGAGACGGAACCGACAGATACGCAGTATTTT.

The rearrangement uses TRBV6-5 and TRBJ2-2; 10 bases agree with TRBD2. This CDR3 spans 15 amino acids. Germline V gene sequence: CDR1 MNHEY, CDR2 SVGAGI. Unmatched junction bases numbered 6, after V lost 4 bases and J lost 7 bases. DNA for the CDR3: TGTGCCAGCAGTTTCCTAGCGGGAGAGAGCGGGGAGCTGTTTTTT. As protein: CASSFLAGESGELFF.

This chain uses TRBV4-1 with TRBJ2-1, with 10 bases fitting TRBD2. V lost 0 bases to trimming and J lost 4 bases; unmatched junction nucleotides: 3. CDR1 and CDR2 (germline): MGHRA, YSYEKL. The CDR3 extends over 16 amino acids. CDR3 nucleotides: TGCGCCAGCAGCCAAGAACCAGCGGGGGGGTACAATGAGCAGTTCTTC. It yields the protein CASSQEPAGGYNEQFF.

This chain connects TRBV19 to TRBJ2-7, with D tentatively TRBD1 (5 bases). CDR1 is LNHDA, CDR2 SQIVND, per germline (reference sequence). The CDR3 extends over 15 amino acids. V was trimmed by 3 bases and J by 5 bases, leaving 17 bases between them. The CDR3 protein is CASSIRGAGWNEQYF. The CDR3 region has the DNA TGTGCCAGTAGTATTCGAGGCGCAGGGTGGAACGAGCAGTACTTC.